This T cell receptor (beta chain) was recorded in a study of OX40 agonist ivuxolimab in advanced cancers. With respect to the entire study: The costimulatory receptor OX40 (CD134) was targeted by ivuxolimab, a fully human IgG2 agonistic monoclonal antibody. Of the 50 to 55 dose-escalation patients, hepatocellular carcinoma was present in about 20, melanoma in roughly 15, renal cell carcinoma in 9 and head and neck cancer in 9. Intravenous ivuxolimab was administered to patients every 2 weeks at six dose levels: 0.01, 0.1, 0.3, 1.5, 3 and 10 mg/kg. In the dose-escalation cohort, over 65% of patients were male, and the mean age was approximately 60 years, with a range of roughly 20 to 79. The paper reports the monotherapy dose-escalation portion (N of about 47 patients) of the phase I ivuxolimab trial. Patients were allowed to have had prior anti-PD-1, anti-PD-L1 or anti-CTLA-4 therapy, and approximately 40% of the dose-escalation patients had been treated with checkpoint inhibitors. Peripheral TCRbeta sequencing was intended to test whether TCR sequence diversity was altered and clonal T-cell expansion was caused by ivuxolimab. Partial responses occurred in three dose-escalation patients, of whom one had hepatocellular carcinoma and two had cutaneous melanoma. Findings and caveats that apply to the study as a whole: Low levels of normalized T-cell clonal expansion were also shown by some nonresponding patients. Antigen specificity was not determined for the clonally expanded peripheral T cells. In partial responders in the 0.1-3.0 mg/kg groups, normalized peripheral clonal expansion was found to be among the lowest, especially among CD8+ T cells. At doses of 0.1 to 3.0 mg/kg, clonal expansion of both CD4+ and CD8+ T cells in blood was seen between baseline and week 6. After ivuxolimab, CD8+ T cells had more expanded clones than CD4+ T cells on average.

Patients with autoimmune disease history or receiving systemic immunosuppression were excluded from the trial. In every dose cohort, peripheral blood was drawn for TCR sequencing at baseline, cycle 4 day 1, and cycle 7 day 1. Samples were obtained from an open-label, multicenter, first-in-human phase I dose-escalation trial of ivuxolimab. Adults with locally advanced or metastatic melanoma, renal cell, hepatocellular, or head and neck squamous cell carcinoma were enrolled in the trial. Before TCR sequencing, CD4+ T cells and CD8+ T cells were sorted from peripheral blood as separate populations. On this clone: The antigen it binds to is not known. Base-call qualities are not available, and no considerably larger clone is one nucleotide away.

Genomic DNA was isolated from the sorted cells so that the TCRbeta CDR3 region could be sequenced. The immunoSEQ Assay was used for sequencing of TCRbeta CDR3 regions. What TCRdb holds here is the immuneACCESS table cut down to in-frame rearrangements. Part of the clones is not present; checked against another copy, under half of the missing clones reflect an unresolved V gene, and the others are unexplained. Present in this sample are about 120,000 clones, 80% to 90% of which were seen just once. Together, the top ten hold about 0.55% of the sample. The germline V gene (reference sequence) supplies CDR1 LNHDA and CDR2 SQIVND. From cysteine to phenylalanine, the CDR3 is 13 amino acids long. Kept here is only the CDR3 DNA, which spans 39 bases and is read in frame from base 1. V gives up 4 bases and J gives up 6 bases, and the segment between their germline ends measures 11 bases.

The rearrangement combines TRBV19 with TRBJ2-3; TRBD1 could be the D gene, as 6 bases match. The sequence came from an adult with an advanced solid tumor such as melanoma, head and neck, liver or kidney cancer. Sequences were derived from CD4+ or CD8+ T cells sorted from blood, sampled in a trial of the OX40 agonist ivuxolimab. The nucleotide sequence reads TGTGCCAGTAGTACAGGGGTGAGGGATACGCAGTATTTT. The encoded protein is CASSTGVRDTQYF.